What follows describes a single TCR beta chain. The source of the sample is a study of cytomegalovirus exposure and HLA in healthy donors. Use of 60 Vbeta and 13 Jbeta primers characterized the PCR. Sequenced by immunoSEQ multiplex PCR; TCRdb stores in-frame clones only, minus some. Here the sample spans over 200,000 clones, roughly 91% being singletons. V shed 4 bases, J shed 9 bases, and the junction held 7 bases outside the gene matches. This CDR3 comprises 15 residues. Germline V gene sequence: CDR1 SEHNR, CDR2 FQNEAQ (reference sequence). Sequenced sample: PBMCs. The chain uses TRBV7-9 and TRBJ2-1; TRBD2 agrees at 12 bases. The sequence derives from a woman under 30 in good health and CMV-seronegative. The CDR3 DNA follows: TGTGCCAGCAGCTCTAGCGGGGGGGGGTTCACTGAGCAGTTCTTC. It encodes CASSSSGGGFTEQFF. The complete variable domain, with remaining parts taken from reference TRBV7-9 and TRBJ2-1, reads DTGVSQNPRHKITKRGQNVTFRCDPISEHNRLYWYRQTLGQGPEFLTYFQNEAQLEKSRLLSDRFSAERPKGSFSTLEIQRTEQGDSAMYLCASSSSGGGFTEQFFGPGTRLTVL.